Shown below are 20 T cell receptor beta chains from a single sample sequenced in a study of shared clonotypes between healthy human individuals. The table came from immunoSEQ multiplex PCR; TCRdb's copy has only in-frame clones and leaves some out. This table has some 1,400,000 clones, roughly 96% appearing once. Sequencing input: naive CD4+ T cells sorted from blood. Subset in this sample: CD45RA+ positively selected. These receptors came from a man aged 30 to 39 in good health.

Comments on this clone: The same CDR3 also results from other DNA sequences found in this sample. This chain connects TRBV6-5 to TRBJ2-5; D remains ambiguous. V dropped 2 bases and J dropped 5 bases, with 12 bases sitting between them. In germline, CDR1 is MNHEY, CDR2 SVGAGI. The CDR3 is made up of 14 amino acids. CDR3 loop: CASSYSRLQETQYF. The CDR3 DNA is TGTGCCAGCAGTTACAGTCGTCTGCAGGAGACCCAGTACTTC.

The chain recombines TRBV20-1 with TRBJ2-1; no firm D call. CDR1 is DFQATT and CDR2 is SNEGSKA in the germline V gene (reference sequence). V was shortened by 2 bases and J by 8 bases, with 7 bases between the two germline ends. The CDR3 consists of 11 residues. CDR3 residues: CSARPADEQFF. CDR3 nucleotides: TGCAGTGCTAGACCGGCGGATGAGCAGTTCTTC.

The chain recombines TRBV10-1 with TRBJ2-1; D gene ambiguous. The CDR3 consists of 15 residues. Germline V gene sequence: CDR1 WNHNN, CDR2 SYGVQD (reference sequence). V was shortened by 6 bases and J by 4 bases, with 16 bases between the two germline ends. This CDR3 reads CASRPSPSMYNEQFF. CDR3 DNA sequence: TGCGCCAGCAGACCGTCCCCATCCATGTACAATGAGCAGTTCTTC.

V is TRBV2 and J is TRBJ2-3; D is ambiguous. Germline V CDR1 and CDR2: SNHLY, FYNNEI. CDR3 length equals 13 residues. The V gene lost 5 bases and the J gene lost 4 bases, with 10 bases spanning the gap. DNA for the CDR3: TGTGCCAGCAGTCCCCTTAGGGCAGATACGCAGTATTTT. Translating gives CASSPLRADTQYF.

This chain links TRBV5-6 with TRBJ2-7, with D unclear. Trimming left V 1 base short and J 7 bases short, with 9 bases between. Per the germline V gene, CDR1 is SGHDT and CDR2 is YYEEEE. The CDR3 sequence is 12 residues long. CDR3 loop: CASSLITGEQYF. CDR3 nucleotides: TGTGCCAGCAGCTTGATAACTGGGGAGCAGTACTTC.

For this clone: Other DNA sequences in the same sample also yield this CDR3. This chain uses TRBV18 with TRBJ2-6, with no clear D. The CDR3 extends over 13 amino acids. CDR1 is KGHSH and CDR2 is LQKENI in the germline V gene. The V end was cut by 3 bases, the J end by 4 bases, with 4 bases between. CDR3 protein: CASSPGGANVLTF. The CDR3 region has the DNA TGTGCCAGCTCACCGGGCGGGGCCAACGTCCTGACTTTC.

The rearrangement joins TRBV30 to TRBJ2-7; either TRBD1 or TRBD2 may supply D (6 bases each). Germline loops: CDR1 GTSNPN, CDR2 SVGIG (reference sequence). This CDR3 is built from 15 residues. Trimming stripped 3 bases from V and 7 bases from J, with 22 bases between. CDR3 amino acids: CAWSPVGRGGWEQYF. The CDR3 nucleotides are TGTGCCTGGAGCCCCGTGGGTCGAGGGGGGTGGGAGCAGTACTTC.

The V call is TRBV29-1, the J call TRBJ2-5; maybe TRBD1 (5 bases). The germline CDR1 and CDR2 sequences are SQVTM and ANQGSEA. With 3 bases removed from V and 7 bases from J, the gap between germline ends came to 9 bases. CDR3 length: 11 amino acids. The chain's CDR3 is CSVETVGTQYF. As DNA, the CDR3 is TGCAGCGTTGAGACAGTGGGGACCCAGTACTTC.

The gene calls are TRBV7-2 and TRBJ1-4, with D unclear. Trimming left V 1 base short and J 2 bases short, with 5 bases between. The CDR3 extends over 14 amino acids. The germline CDR1 and CDR2 sequences are SGHTA and FQGNSA. The CDR3 DNA reads TGTGCCAGCAGCTTAGGACACACTAATGAAAAACTGTTTTTT. The encoded protein is CASSLGHTNEKLFF.

The chain is built from TRBV15 and TRBJ2-3; D remains ambiguous. The V end lost 1 base, the J end lost 4 bases, and 12 bases lay between the germline ends. CDR3 length equals 15 residues. Germline CDR1 is LNHNV and CDR2 is YYDKDF (reference sequence). For the CDR3, the DNA is TGTGCCACCAGCAGAGTTGGGATTGTGGCAGATACGCAGTATTTT. Residues: CATSRVGIVADTQYF.

This chain connects TRBV28 to TRBJ1-5; D not certain. V gave up 1 base and J gave up 6 bases, with 4 bases separating them. This CDR3 spans 12 amino acids. The germline V gene encodes CDR1 MDHEN and CDR2 SYDVKM. In nucleotides, the CDR3 is TGTGCCAGCAGTTTATTCGGTCAGCCCCAGCATTTT. This gives the protein CASSLFGQPQHF.

V gene TRBV28 combines with J gene TRBJ2-1, with TRBD2 matching over 11 bases. CDR1 is MDHEN and CDR2 is SYDVKM in the germline V gene. The CDR3 consists of 15 residues. The junction had 5 bases not matched to a gene; V was cut back by 6 bases and J by 4 bases. The CDR3 here is CASRMTSGTYNEQFF. In DNA, the CDR3 is TGTGCCAGCAGGATGACTAGCGGGACTTACAATGAGCAGTTCTTC.

The chain joins TRBV2 to TRBJ2-7; a weak D match, TRBD2 (6 bases). Per the germline V gene, CDR1 is SNHLY and CDR2 is FYNNEI. There are 15 residues in the CDR3. Trimming took 5 bases from V and 6 from J, leaving 20 bases between them. CDR3 protein: CASSPSLASGFEQYF. CDR3 nucleotide sequence: TGTGCCAGCAGTCCCTCACTAGCTTCGGGGTTCGAGCAGTACTTC.

The CDR3, as DNA: TGCGCCAGCAGTGAGTCGATCGGGAGGGCCTCCTACGAGCAGTACTTC. Protein product: CASSESIGRASYEQYF. The chain couples TRBV10-2 to TRBJ2-7; 8 bases fit TRBD2. Germline values: CDR1 WSHSY, CDR2 SAAADI. The CDR3 runs 16 residues. V trimming: 0 bases; J trimming: 0 bases; junction bases outside the gene matches: 4.

The V and J genes are TRBV5-1 and TRBJ2-5; D is possibly TRBD2 (5 bases). The ends were cut back, 4 bases at V and 5 bases at J, with 15 bases in the middle. The CDR3 is 14 residues long. From germline, CDR1 is SGHRS and CDR2 YFSETQ. CDR3 bases: TGCGCCAGCAGCCGAGGCGTAGCGCGGGAGACCCAGTACTTC. Translating gives CASSRGVARETQYF.

The genes are TRBV6-1 and TRBJ2-4, with TRBD1 identical over 8 bases. CDR1 and CDR2 from the germline V gene are MNHNS and SASEGT. The CDR3 runs to 17 residues. The V gene end was trimmed by 3 bases and the J gene end by 3 bases; junction bases not matched to a gene: 10. This chain's CDR3 is CASSDGQGRRGKNIQYF. CDR3 nucleotides: TGTGCCAGCAGTGACGGACAGGGCCGTCGTGGCAAAAACATTCAGTACTTC.

Notes on this clone: The same CDR3 can be traced to other DNA sequences in this sample. The CDR3 spells CASSLAGNSNQPQHF. The DNA of the CDR3 is TGCGCCAGCAGCTTGGCAGGGAATAGCAATCAGCCCCAGCATTTT. The gene calls are TRBV5-1 and TRBJ1-5; a weak D match, TRBD1 (5 bases). V lost 0 bases, J lost 0 bases, and 7 bases lay in between. This CDR3 region has 15 residues. From germline, CDR1 is SGHRS and CDR2 YFSETQ.

On this clone: The sample has other DNA sequences that encode this CDR3 too. The chain carries TRBV27 and TRBJ2-3, with D perhaps TRBD1 (6 bases). Germline-derived CDR1 and CDR2 are MNHEY and SMNVEV (reference sequence). This CDR3 spans 16 amino acids. V was trimmed by 5 bases and J by 4 bases, leaving 19 bases between them. The CDR3, as DNA: TGTGCCAGCAGTCCGCTACAGGGTCGTAACTCAGATACGCAGTATTTT. Its protein product is CASSPLQGRNSDTQYF.

This clone was recorded only once. The chain carries TRBV7-8 and TRBJ2-7, with a tentative D call TRBD2 (6 bases). The CDR3 runs to 18 residues. Germline CDR1 SGHVS, CDR2 FQNEAQ. V dropped 4 bases and J dropped 7 bases, with 29 bases sitting between them. In DNA, the CDR3 is TGTGCCAGCAGCTGGTCTCCTGAGCGCTCTGAGTACGCGGGGGAGCAGTACTTC. Translated: CASSWSPERSEYAGEQYF.

The table lists this clone with a few counts. The V and J genes are TRBV2 and TRBJ1-1, with D unclear. V lost 5 bases, J lost 0 bases, and 7 bases lay in between. The CDR3 extends over 13 amino acids. Germline assignment: CDR1 SNHLY and CDR2 FYNNEI. The CDR3 loop reads CASSPLMNTEAFF. Here the CDR3 DNA reads TGTGCCAGCAGTCCTCTCATGAACACTGAAGCTTTCTTT.